The 26 T cell receptor beta chains reported below all come from one sample, sequenced in a study of a mutant IDH1 vaccine in newly diagnosed glioma. The sample's time point: baseline, week 1 (first vaccination visit). Specified treatment: pre-vaccination baseline after standard-of-care therapy. The repertoire was sequenced with immunoSEQ multiplex PCR; TCRdb's copy has only in-frame clones and lacks some. The table shows around 54,000 clones, with 80% to 90% occurring only once. Here the sequenced sample was PBMCs, taken from a glioma patient treated with radiotherapy, temozolomide or both. The receptor source for this set is a man younger than 35 with glioma.

Here the CDR3 reads CASTRTSAGETQYF. The CDR3 region has the DNA TGTGCCAGTACTAGGACTAGCGCCGGAGAGACCCAGTACTTC. The chain combines TRBV19 with TRBJ2-5; TRBD2 matches 9 bases. Per germline, CDR1 LNHDA and CDR2 SQIVND (reference sequence). V was clipped by 7 bases and J by 4 bases; unmatched bases: 7. This CDR3 spans 14 amino acids.

This rearrangement joins TRBV15 to TRBJ1-2, with 8 nucleotides matching TRBD1. From germline, CDR1 is LNHNV and CDR2 YYDKDF (reference sequence). The CDR3 totals 18 residues. Germline trimming cut 0 bases from V and 4 bases from J; bases unmatched to any gene: 13. The CDR3 protein is CATSRDLSRQGRIYGYTF. The CDR3 region has the DNA TGTGCCACCAGCAGAGATCTGTCGAGACAGGGGCGTATCTATGGCTACACCTTC.

The gene calls are TRBV5-1 and TRBJ1-1; a possible D gene is TRBD1 (5 bases). The germline gives CDR1 SGHRS, CDR2 YFSETQ. The CDR3 sequence is 16 residues long. Trimming pared 6 bases from V and 1 base from J, leaving 19 bases between. CDR3 in DNA: TGCGCCAGCAATCGGCTTGGGGGAGGAGGGAACACTGAAGCTTTCTTT. Its protein product is CASNRLGGGGNTEAFF.

This clone was counted between two and nine times. This chain joins TRBV6-4 and TRBJ2-2; a weak D match, TRBD1 (5 bases). V was shortened by 5 bases and J by 1 base, with 5 bases between the two germline ends. From germline, CDR1 is MRHNA and CDR2 SNTAGT. The CDR3 is made up of 13 amino acids. Here the CDR3 DNA reads TGTGCCAGCAGTACAGGGAACACCGGGGAGCTGTTTTTT. As protein: CASSTGNTGELFF.

The chain recombines TRBV5-5 with TRBJ1-4, with TRBD1 identical over 11 bases. The CDR3 is 17 residues long. Trimming took 10 bases from V and 0 from J; bases not matched to a gene: 11. Per germline, CDR1 SGHKS and CDR2 YYEKEE (reference sequence). The CDR3 loop is CACGQGAFRATNEKLFF. CDR3 in DNA: TGTGCCTGCGGACAGGGGGCTTTTCGGGCAACTAATGAAAAACTGTTTTTT. Drawing the rest from reference TRBV5-5 and TRBJ1-4, the complete variable domain is DAGVTQSPTHLIKTRGQQVTLRCSPISGHKSVSWYQQVLGQGPQFIFQYYEKEERGRGNFPDRFSARQFPNYSSELNVNALLLGDSALYLCACGQGAFRATNEKLFFGSGTQLSVL.

The J gene is TRBJ2-5, the V gene TRBV7-2; 7 bases fit TRBD1. Germline V gives CDR1 SGHTA, CDR2 FQGNSA. Germline trimming cut 5 bases from V and 4 bases from J; bases unmatched to any gene: 13. This CDR3 has 16 amino acids. The CDR3 sequence is CASSTYTGVRGETQYF. CDR3 nucleotides: TGTGCCAGCAGCACGTATACAGGGGTACGTGGAGAGACCCAGTACTTC.

In DNA, the CDR3 is TGTGCCAGCAGTGACAAGTATAATTCACCCCTCCACTTT. As protein: CASSDKYNSPLHF. The chain has TRBV2 and TRBJ1-6; D unresolved. V lost 3 bases and J lost 4, with 4 bases in between. The CDR3 extends over 13 amino acids. The germline V gene has CDR1 SNHLY and CDR2 FYNNEI. Full variable domain (rest looked up from reference TRBV2 and TRBJ1-6): EPEVTQTPSHQVTQMGQEVILRCVPISNHLYFYWYRQILGQKVEFLVSFYNNEISEKSEIFDDQFSVERPDGSNFTLKIRSTKLEDSAMYFCASSDKYNSPLHFGNGTRLTVT.

This clone was detected only a few times. The chain is built from TRBV5-4 and TRBJ1-1; D gene unclear. CDR1 and CDR2 from the germline V gene are SGHNT and YYREEE (reference sequence). The CDR3 is 13 amino acids. V was trimmed by 0 bases and J by 0 bases, leaving 3 bases between them. CDR3 in DNA: TGTGCCAGCAGCTTGGAAGTGAACACTGAAGCTTTCTTT. Encoded protein: CASSLEVNTEAFF.

J is TRBJ2-2 and V is TRBV5-1, with D possibly TRBD2 on 6 matching bases. Trimming shortened V by 4 bases and J by 4 bases, and 17 bases separated the two germline ends. The CDR3 is 16 amino acids. CDR1 and CDR2 from the germline V gene are SGHRS and YFSETQ. This CDR3 reads CASSLASGLVTGELFF. In nucleotides, the CDR3 is TGCGCCAGCAGCCTGGCTTCGGGACTGGTCACCGGGGAGCTGTTTTTT. Variable domain in full (rest from reference TRBV5-1 and TRBJ2-2): KAGVTQTPRYLIKTRGQQVTLSCSPISGHRSVSWYQQTPGQGLQFLFEYFSETQRNKGNFPGRFSGRQFSNSRSEMNVSTLELGDSALYLCASSLASGLVTGELFFGEGSRLTVL.

This clone was seen a single time. This chain joins TRBV5-6 and TRBJ2-6; 8 positions match TRBD1. Germline CDR1 SGHDT, CDR2 YYEEEE. This CDR3 spans 18 amino acids. V shed 4 bases and J 0 bases; nucleotides not matched to a gene: 9. The CDR3 sequence is CASSPGGTGFSGANVLTF. The CDR3 coding sequence is TGTGCCAGCAGCCCAGGGGGGACAGGCTTCTCTGGGGCCAACGTCCTGACTTTC.

This clone showed up just a few times. This chain links TRBV4-1 with TRBJ2-7; TRBD1 agrees at 10 bases. The germline CDR1 and CDR2 sequences are MGHRA and YSYEKL. The CDR3 consists of 14 residues. V was clipped by 6 bases and J by 3 bases; unmatched bases: 5. CDR3 in amino acids: CASSSRDRGYEQYF. CDR3 nucleotides: TGCGCCAGCAGTTCCCGGGACAGGGGCTACGAGCAGTACTTC.

V is TRBV7-2 and J is TRBJ2-7; 13 positions agree with TRBD2. After removal of 0 bases from V and 2 bases from J, the junction contained 7 bases not matched to a gene. The CDR3 consists of 18 residues. Germline V lookup: CDR1 SGHTA, CDR2 FQGNSA. Here the CDR3 DNA reads TGTGCCAGCAGCTTAGCGTTGAGGACTAGCGGGGGACCCTACGAGCAGTACTTC. Encoded protein: CASSLALRTSGGPYEQYF.

The genes are TRBV19 and TRBJ1-4; 7 bases line up with TRBD1. The CDR3 length is 15 residues. Germline V gene lookup returns CDR1 LNHDA and CDR2 SQIVND (reference sequence). J gave up 6 bases and V 2 bases, and 6 bases lay outside the gene matches. The CDR3 protein is CASSIYGGGDEKLFF. The CDR3 bases are TGTGCCAGTAGTATATATGGAGGGGGCGATGAAAAACTGTTTTTT.

V is TRBV19 and J is TRBJ2-5; D may be TRBD1 (5 bases). The CDR3 has 13 amino acids. CDR1 and CDR2 from the germline V gene are LNHDA and SQIVND (reference sequence). The ends were cut back, 3 bases at V and 7 bases at J, with 12 bases in the middle. The CDR3 region has the DNA TGTGCCAGTAGTATTAGGGGTGTCGGGACCCAGTACTTC. Translating it yields CASSIRGVGTQYF.

The V and J genes are TRBV7-2 and TRBJ1-1; no reliable D call. This CDR3 comprises 15 residues. Trimming left V 5 bases short and J 0 bases short, with 13 bases between. The germline V gene encodes CDR1 SGHTA and CDR2 FQGNSA. The CDR3 here is CASSPDTNMNTEAFF. Written as DNA, the CDR3 is TGTGCCAGCAGCCCTGACACCAACATGAACACTGAAGCTTTCTTT.

V gene TRBV7-2 combines with J gene TRBJ2-3; D not resolved. Trimming removed 6 bases from V and 10 bases from J, with 11 bases in between. Germline lookup yields CDR1 SGHTA and CDR2 FQGNSA. The CDR3 contains 11 residues. The CDR3 sequence: CASSASRAQYF. DNA for the CDR3: TGTGCCAGCAGTGCCTCCCGGGCGCAGTATTTT. The variable domain in full, with the rest retrieved from reference TRBV7-2 and TRBJ2-3, is GAGVSQSPSNKVTEKGKDVELRCDPISGHTALYWYRQSLGQGLEFLIYFQGNSAPDKSGLPSDRFSAERTGGSVSTLTIQRTQQEDSAVYLCASSASRAQYFGPGTRLTVL.

The chain employs TRBV4-3 and TRBJ1-2, with D tentatively TRBD1 (6 bases). Germline V gene lookup returns CDR1 LGHNA and CDR2 YSLEER. This CDR3 comprises 16 residues. Trimming took 3 bases from V and 0 from J, leaving 14 bases between them. Here the CDR3 DNA reads TGCGCCAGCAGCCATTCCCCGGGACAAGCTAACTATGGCTACACCTTC. It is translated as CASSHSPGQANYGYTF.

J is TRBJ2-3 and V is TRBV9; a weak D match, TRBD1 (6 bases). CDR3 length equals 16 residues. The germline gives CDR1 SGDLS, CDR2 YYNGEE. V was shortened by 0 bases and J by 0 bases, with 11 bases between the two germline ends. The CDR3 sequence is CASSVVDRPSTDTQYF. For the CDR3, the DNA is TGTGCCAGCAGCGTAGTCGACAGGCCCAGCACAGATACGCAGTATTTT.

This chain uses TRBV7-2 with TRBJ1-1; tentative D call: TRBD1 (5 bases). The germline V gene encodes CDR1 SGHTA and CDR2 FQGNSA. V was pared by 4 bases and J by 0 bases, with 12 bases between. This CDR3 comprises 15 residues. The CDR3 here is CASSSPGRLNTEAFF. The CDR3 nucleotides read TGTGCCAGCAGCTCCCCGGGACGGTTGAACACTGAAGCTTTCTTT.

The genes are TRBV30 and TRBJ1-1; D call uncertain. The CDR3 length is 13 residues. Trimming cost V 4 bases and J 0 bases, with 9 bases left between them. The germline V gene encodes CDR1 GTSNPN and CDR2 SVGIG (reference sequence). The CDR3 DNA reads TGTGCCTGGAAGATAGGAATGAACACTGAAGCTTTCTTT. This encodes CAWKIGMNTEAFF.

V usage is TRBV29-1 and J usage is TRBJ1-1; a weak D match, TRBD1 (5 bases). Per germline, CDR1 SQVTM and CDR2 ANQGSEA. The CDR3 has 13 residues. The V and J ends lost 6 bases and 6 bases respectively, with 17 bases between them. In DNA form, the CDR3 reads TGCAGCGTCCGCGCAGGGACCCCCGCTGAAGCTTTCTTT. It encodes CSVRAGTPAEAFF.

The gene calls are TRBV30 and TRBJ2-7; TRBD2 matches at 10 bases. CDR1 is GTSNPN, CDR2 SVGIG, per germline (reference sequence). The V and J ends lost 3 bases and 6 bases, in that order; junction bases with no gene match: 14. The length of the CDR3 is 16 residues. CDR3 sequence: CAWSGLISSGRSEQYF. CDR3 in DNA: TGTGCCTGGAGCGGTTTGATTAGTAGCGGGAGGTCCGAGCAGTACTTC.

With respect to this clone: One end of the junction fails to match germline, which may point to a read error. The rearrangement joins TRBV7-7 to TRBJ2-7; maybe TRBD1 (6 bases). Per germline, CDR1 SSHAT and CDR2 FNYEAQ (reference sequence). The CDR3 spans 15 residues. CDR3 sequence reads: CASSFRGGGTYEQYF. In DNA, the CDR3 is TGTGCTAGCAGCTTCCGAGGGGGTGGCACCTACGAGCAGTACTTC.

This clone appeared once. This rearrangement joins TRBV10-3 to TRBJ1-5, with D hard to call. This CDR3 contains 13 residues. Between the trimmed V and J ends, which lost 4 bases and 2 bases, there was a span of 6 bases. Germline CDR1 is ENHRY and CDR2 is SYGVKD. The CDR3 DNA reads as TGTGCCATCAGTGGGGATGGCAATCAGCCCCAGCATTTT. Amino acid sequence: CAISGDGNQPQHF.

Here the CDR3 reads CASSSTSGTSGATSYNEQFF. The CDR3, as DNA: TGTGCCAGCAGCTCAACCTCCGGGACTAGCGGGGCCACCTCCTACAATGAGCAGTTCTTC. The chain has TRBV5-4 and TRBJ2-1; 13 bases fit TRBD2. The CDR3 loop spans 20 amino acids. CDR1 SGHNT and CDR2 YYREEE come from the germline V gene (reference sequence). Trimming took 3 bases from V and 0 from J; bases not matched to a gene: 12.

This clone was seen more than once but under ten times. The chain links TRBV5-1 to TRBJ2-1, with D perhaps matching TRBD2 (7 bases). Deletions cut 0 bases from V and 9 bases from J, with 16 bases between. CDR1 is SGHRS, CDR2 YFSETQ, per germline. This CDR3 spans 15 amino acids. The CDR3 DNA follows: TGCGCCAGCAGCTTGGTTTCGGGGGGCCGGGGTGAGCAGTTCTTC. It translates to CASSLVSGGRGEQFF.